The T cell receptor (beta chain) described here comes from a study of cytomegalovirus exposure and HLA in healthy donors (dated by TCRdb to the late 2010s). With respect to the entire study: A later analysis indicated that the 100 to 150 validation repertoires were generated on the platform also employed for the approximately 670 repertoires of the first cohort. The study aimed to test whether signatures of past pathogen exposure could be identified by cataloging public T cell receptors. High-throughput TCR immunosequencing, statistical association of individual TCRs with disease status, and machine learning were combined to predict cytomegalovirus infection status. A separate validation cohort of roughly 130 different subjects was used in addition to the 666-subject first cohort. Study-wide findings and limitations: The study listed 164 TCR beta chains as associated with cytomegalovirus. According to the authors, the approach could potentially be generalized to other disease states and immunological phenotypes. A later analysis had no HLA typing for the validation cohort, so co-occurrence there was scored across all 110 or so repertoires. Across donors, most TCR sequences were observed very rarely, whereas some public TCRs were present in many individuals. Cytomegalovirus status was reported to be diagnosed by the classifier with high specificity and sensitivity in both the original and validation cohorts. Subsequent analysis determined that TCRs grouped into clusters in the first cohort also showed a tendency toward co-occurrence across the 120 validation repertoires, and roughly 94% of cluster scores exceeded 0. A few of the identified cytomegalovirus-associated TCR beta chains were confirmed in vitro to be specific for cytomegalovirus antigens.

The library was obtained by the immunoSEQ multiplex PCR assay. In the original analysis: A statistical classification framework was developed to diagnose cytomegalovirus status using the catalog of TCR beta chain sequences. TCRdb holds this immuneACCESS table with in-frame rearrangements only. Some clones are missing; in checked studies, unresolved V genes explain under half, and the rest has no known cause. That table gives V, J and clone size, and the DNA gave D and trimming. The sample yields 100,000 to 150,000 clones; about 94% were counted once. More than 0.9% of the sample belongs to the ten largest clones. In the case of this clone: The target of this receptor is not known. One base away there is no much larger clone; base qualities are not given.

The junction shows trimming of 4 bases on V and 8 bases on J, and the gene matches do not reach 5 bases of it. Taken from the germline V gene, the CDR1 and CDR2 loops are SNHLY and FYNNEI. The CDR3, cysteine through phenylalanine, is 15 amino acids long. The CDR3 DNA has 45 bases and is translated from base 1. The donors belonged to the validation cohort of over a hundred subjects, which was separate from the roughly 700-subject first cohort. This receptor chain uses TRBV2 and TRBJ2-1, with 13 bases aligning to TRBD2. The clonotype was recovered from a woman aged 18-29 years in good health and CMV-seronegative. What was sequenced was PBMCs. Here is the DNA: TGTGCCAGCAGTGCGACTAGCGGGGGGTTCGATGAGCAGTTCTTC. Its amino acids are CASSATSGGFDEQFF.